These 19 T cell receptor beta chains came from one sample sequenced in a study of a mutant IDH1 vaccine in newly diagnosed glioma (dated by TCRdb to the early 2020s). The method was the immunoSEQ multiplex PCR assay. TCRdb obtained this table from immuneACCESS and retained in-frame rearrangements with V and J assigned. These tables miss some clones; where compared with another copy, unresolved V genes account for less than half of the shortfall, and the remainder is unexplained. The table for this sample lists about 50,000 clones; 80% to 95% of them were counted only once. Of the sample, roughly 2.3% is held by the ten largest clones. Antigen specificity for these receptors is unknown. The sample's time point label is to be understood as: week 35, safety follow-up. Every vaccine dose consisted of 300 ug of a 20-mer mutant IDH1 peptide in Montanide, administered subcutaneously together with topical imiquimod.

The starting material was PBMCs, obtained from a glioma patient whose treatment included an IDH1 peptide vaccine. The receptor set was obtained from a man aged 45-65 years with glioma.

The V and J genes are TRBV13 and TRBJ2-7; perhaps TRBD1 as D (6 bases). There are 14 residues in the CDR3. The germline V gene has CDR1 PRHDT and CDR2 FYEKMQ (reference sequence). Trimming stripped 2 bases from V and 2 bases from J, with 10 bases between. The CDR3 nucleotides read TGTGCCAGCAGCTTATCGGACAGAGCCTACGAGCAGTACTTC. Translation: CASSLSDRAYEQYF.

The chain recombines TRBV9 with TRBJ2-3; the D gene is possibly TRBD2 (5 bases). This CDR3 spans 14 amino acids. V was clipped by 1 base and J by 6 bases, with 12 bases between them. Germline CDR1 SGDLS, CDR2 YYNGEE. The CDR3 spells CASSVKPSWDTQYF. The CDR3 DNA is TGTGCCAGCAGCGTAAAGCCTAGCTGGGATACGCAGTATTTT.

This clone was counted a single time. The CDR3 DNA reads as TGTGCCAGCACACGACAGGGTTCCCATAATTCACCCCTCCACTTT. It specifies CASTRQGSHNSPLHF. The J gene is TRBJ1-6, the V gene TRBV9, with 7 bases lining up with TRBD1. Looked up from germline, CDR1 is SGDLS and CDR2 is YYNGEE. V dropped 6 bases and J dropped 5; count of bases not matched to a gene: 8. This CDR3 has 15 amino acids.

V usage is TRBV2 and J usage is TRBJ1-5; unclear D gene. V dropped 2 bases and J dropped 6 bases, with 11 bases sitting between them. This CDR3 region has 14 residues. Germline V gene data show CDR1 as SNHLY and CDR2 as FYNNEI. This CDR3 reads CASSELQYGQPQHF. In DNA form, the CDR3 reads TGTGCCAGCAGTGAATTACAGTACGGTCAGCCCCAGCATTTT.

This clone was detected once. This chain links TRBV5-5 with TRBJ2-7; 8 bases agree with TRBD1. The CDR3 has 14 residues. V dropped 4 bases and J dropped 0; count of bases not matched to a gene: 3. The germline V gene encodes CDR1 SGHKS and CDR2 YYEKEE (reference sequence). The CDR3 nucleotides are TGTGCCAGCAGCAAACAGGGGGGCTCCTACGAGCAGTACTTC. This encodes CASSKQGGSYEQYF.

This clone showed up just once. J is TRBJ1-3 and V is TRBV6-5; a possible D gene is TRBD1 (5 bases). Trimming removed 6 bases at V and 2 bases at J, with 14 bases between. Per the germline V gene, CDR1 is MNHEY and CDR2 is SVGAGI. There are 15 residues in the CDR3. This CDR3 reads CASSAGRRTGNTIYF. The CDR3 nucleotides are TGTGCCAGCAGCGCGGGACGGAGGACTGGAAACACCATATATTTT.

This clone was seen a few times. The chain joins TRBV6-4 to TRBJ2-6; TRBD1 is a possible D gene (6 bases). This CDR3 spans 17 amino acids. Germline lookup yields CDR1 MRHNA and CDR2 SNTAGT. V lost 2 bases and J 0 bases, leaving 11 bases between the germline ends. This chain's CDR3 is CASSDGQSSSGANVLTF. The CDR3 nucleotides read TGTGCCAGCAGTGACGGACAGTCCAGCTCTGGGGCCAACGTCCTGACTTTC.

V is TRBV2 and J is TRBJ2-5; 8 nucleotides agree with TRBD1. The length of the CDR3 is 14 residues. V gave up 7 bases and J gave up 2 bases; unmatched junction bases: 6. The germline CDR1 and CDR2 sequences are SNHLY and FYNNEI. The CDR3 region is CASTNRGLQETQYF. Written as DNA, the CDR3 is TGTGCCAGCACGAACAGGGGGTTACAAGAGACCCAGTACTTC.

V usage is TRBV19 and J usage is TRBJ1-1; unclear D gene. The CDR3 has 17 residues. V was shortened by 3 bases and J by 2 bases, with 19 bases between the two germline ends. Germline V CDR1 and CDR2: LNHDA, SQIVND (reference sequence). CDR3 DNA: TGTGCCAGTAGTATTGGAAAGGGCGAAAGTCTAAACACTGAAGCTTTCTTT. It translates to CASSIGKGESLNTEAFF.

V gene TRBV7-9 combines with J gene TRBJ1-2; D perhaps matches TRBD1 (5 bases). The V end was cut by 1 base, the J end by 4 bases, with 13 bases between. The V gene's germline CDR1 is SEHNR and CDR2 FQNEAQ (reference sequence). This CDR3 contains 15 residues. CDR3 nucleotide sequence: TGTGCCAGCAGCTTAGGGGGGGATGCATTCTATGGCTACACCTTC. It codes for CASSLGGDAFYGYTF.

This chain links TRBV10-3 with TRBJ2-5; the match to TRBD2 covers 8 bases. V lost 6 bases to trimming and J lost 3 bases; unmatched junction nucleotides: 3. Per germline, CDR1 ENHRY and CDR2 SYGVKD. The CDR3 has 13 residues. The CDR3, as DNA: TGTGCCATCAGACCGGGGGGGGAAGAGACCCAGTACTTC. Translating gives CAIRPGGEETQYF.

The chain is built from TRBV27 and TRBJ2-7; the match to TRBD2 covers 7 bases. V dropped 2 bases and J dropped 2; count of bases not matched to a gene: 3. From germline, CDR1 is MNHEY and CDR2 SMNVEV (reference sequence). This CDR3 region has 14 residues. CDR3: CASSLGGVTYEQYF. The CDR3 DNA reads as TGTGCCAGCAGTTTAGGGGGGGTGACCTACGAGCAGTACTTC.

The chain has TRBV6-5 and TRBJ1-5; 7 positions match TRBD1. The CDR3 consists of 14 residues. Trimming took 5 bases from V and 6 from J; bases not matched to a gene: 7. The germline V gene has CDR1 MNHEY and CDR2 SVGAGI. As DNA, the CDR3 is TGTGCCAGCAGTCCCAGGGGGGGTGGTCAGCCCCAGCATTTT. Translated, it gives CASSPRGGGQPQHF.

In this sample, this clone turned up a few times. The chain employs TRBV6-1 and TRBJ2-7; 7 positions match TRBD2. J lost 0 bases, V lost 5 bases, and 4 bases had no gene match. Germline loops: CDR1 MNHNS, CDR2 SASEGT. The CDR3 has 14 amino acids. DNA for the CDR3: TGTGCCAGCAGTCGGACTAGGAGCTCCTACGAGCAGTACTTC. Protein: CASSRTRSSYEQYF.

The chain links TRBV7-6 to TRBJ1-1, with D possibly matching TRBD1 (5 bases). The CDR3 has 12 amino acids. V lost 3 bases, J lost 10 bases, and 12 bases lay in between. The germline V gene has CDR1 SGHVS and CDR2 FNYEAQ. DNA of the CDR3: TGTGCCAGCAGCTTGGGAGACGGGACAGCTTTCTTT. Translation: CASSLGDGTAFF.

The chain couples TRBV5-4 to TRBJ2-2, with 8 bases matching TRBD2. This CDR3 region has 15 residues. The germline gives CDR1 SGHNT, CDR2 YYREEE (reference sequence). The ends lost 9 bases at V and 0 bases at J; junction bases unmatched: 7. The CDR3 protein is CATEPGLANTGELFF. As DNA, the CDR3 is TGTGCCACCGAACCGGGACTAGCGAACACCGGGGAGCTGTTTTTT.

In its sample, this clone was seen once. This chain connects TRBV1 to TRBJ1-5. TRBV1 is described as a pseudogene. The CDR3 has 18 amino acids. Here the CDR3 DNA reads TGCACCAGCAGCCAAGAAGGGCGGGCCAGCCACCCCAATCAGCCCCAGCATTTT. It encodes CTSSQEGRASHPNQPQHF.

The genes are TRBV5-1 and TRBJ2-7; 11 positions agree with TRBD1. CDR1 and CDR2 (germline): SGHRS, YFSETQ. The trim removed 4 bases at V and 5 bases at J, leaving 11 bases unmatched. The CDR3 sequence is 16 residues long. In nucleotides, the CDR3 is TGCGCCAGCAGCCGGCGTGGACAGGGGGCGCCCCACGAGCAGTACTTC. Amino acids: CASSRRGQGAPHEQYF.

The chain is built from TRBV4-2 and TRBJ2-5; 7 nucleotides agree with TRBD1. V was clipped by 0 bases and J by 13 bases; unmatched bases: 8. CDR3 size: 13 residues. Per the germline V gene, CDR1 is LGHNA and CDR2 is YNFKEQ. DNA for the CDR3: TGTGCCAGCAGCCAAGATAAGGGGGCCCCGGGGTACTTC. It is translated as CASSQDKGAPGYF.